The next 17 T cell receptor beta chains were all read from a single sample in a study of cytomegalovirus exposure and HLA in healthy donors (dated by TCRdb to the late 2010s). The method behind the library was the immunoSEQ multiplex PCR assay. For the multiplex PCR, a mixture combining 60 forward primers for TCR Vbeta segments and 13 reverse primers for TCR Jbeta segments was used. This immuneACCESS table, as held by TCRdb, lists in-frame sequences with V and J called but not all clones. Of the missing ones, under half trace to an unresolved V gene in checked studies; the others have no known cause. The sample profile shows 200,000 to 250,000 clones; more than 60% of them were found once. Clones ranked in the top ten supply 2.5% to 3% of the sample. Sequencing was done on a sample of PBMCs. These receptors all come from an older woman in good health and CMV-seropositive.

The chain uses TRBV28 and TRBJ1-5, with 7 bases fitting TRBD1. With V trimmed by 4 bases and J by 0 bases, 6 bases remained unmatched. The CDR3 is made up of 16 amino acids. Germline V gene data show CDR1 as MDHEN and CDR2 as SYDVKM. For the CDR3, the DNA is TGTGCCAGCAGTTCCCGGGACAGATATAGCAATCAGCCCCAGCATTTT. Its translation: CASSSRDRYSNQPQHF. The variable domain in full, completed from reference TRBV28 and TRBJ1-5, reads DVKVTQSSRYLVKRTGEKVFLECVQDMDHENMFWYRQDPGLGLRLIYFSYDVKMKEKGDIPEGYSVSREKKERFSLILESASTNQTSMYLCASSSRDRYSNQPQHFGDGTRLSIL.

This chain connects TRBV12-2 to TRBJ2-2; no check of the table's D call, TRBD2, against the DNA was made. TRBV12-2 corresponds to a pseudogene. CDR3 length: 16 residues. The CDR3, as DNA: TGTGCAAGTCGCTTAACAGGACTAGGAGAGACCGGGGAGCTGTTTTTT. It translates to CASRLTGLGETGELFF.

This clone was seen a few times. This chain connects TRBV5-4 to TRBJ2-7, with a possible D match to TRBD2 (6 bases). Germline-derived CDR1 and CDR2 are SGHNT and YYREEE (reference sequence). Between the trimmed V and J ends, which lost 3 bases and 7 bases, there was a span of 23 bases. CDR3 length: 16 residues. The CDR3 spells CASSSGWGTGLREQYF. The CDR3 DNA is TGTGCCAGCAGCTCCGGTTGGGGGACGGGACTGCGGGAGCAGTACTTC.

This clone has only a few counts. The chain uses TRBV6-4 and TRBJ1-2; D uncertain. This CDR3 is 13 amino acids long. V was shortened by 3 bases and J by 0 bases, with 5 bases between the two germline ends. Germline lookup yields CDR1 MRHNA and CDR2 SNTAGT. CDR3: CASSEASNYGYTF. The CDR3 nucleotides read TGTGCCAGCAGTGAGGCTTCTAACTATGGCTACACCTTC.

The chain carries TRBV6-1 and TRBJ2-1; the match to TRBD2 covers 10 bases. Germline V gene lookup returns CDR1 MNHNS and CDR2 SASEGT. The V segment lost 7 bases and the J segment 9 bases; nucleotides outside the gene matches: 9. The CDR3 extends over 14 amino acids. CDR3 protein: CASTVLAGSSEQFF. The CDR3 bases are TGTGCCAGCACCGTACTAGCGGGAAGCAGTGAGCAGTTCTTC.

This clone came up a few times. The chain couples TRBV5-6 to TRBJ1-1; D possibly corresponds to TRBD1 (5 bases). The V gene lost 1 base and the J gene lost 4 bases, with 14 bases spanning the gap. The CDR3 consists of 15 residues. Germline loops: CDR1 SGHDT, CDR2 YYEEEE. This CDR3 reads CASSLLGREGTEAFF. CDR3 coding DNA: TGTGCCAGCAGCTTGCTTGGCAGGGAGGGCACTGAAGCTTTCTTT.

This rearrangement joins TRBV14 to TRBJ1-2; TRBD1 aligns across 7 bases. Germline loops: CDR1 SGHDN, CDR2 FVKESK. CDR3 length: 14 residues. Trimming at V came to 0 bases and at J to 4 bases, leaving 2 bases not matched to a gene. For the CDR3, the DNA is TGTGCCAGCAGCCAAGACAGGGGGGCCTATGGCTACACCTTC. This codes for CASSQDRGAYGYTF.

This chain joins TRBV5-1 and TRBJ1-4, with D possibly matching TRBD1 (5 bases). The CDR3 has 14 residues. Per the germline V gene, CDR1 is SGHRS and CDR2 is YFSETQ. The ends were cut back, 4 bases at V and 5 bases at J, with 12 bases in the middle. CDR3 in amino acids: CASSLGAGNEKLFF. The CDR3 DNA reads as TGCGCCAGCAGCCTTGGGGCAGGGAATGAAAAACTGTTTTTT.

As to this clone: This is likely a read error, given that the CDR3 carries no conserved phenylalanine or tryptophan at its end. The V gene is TRBV5-4, the J gene TRBJ1-1, with TRBD1 matching 8 bases. V trimming: 3 bases; J trimming: 6 bases; junction bases outside the gene matches: 7. From germline, CDR1 is SGHNT and CDR2 YYREEE (reference sequence). CDR3 size: 14 residues. CDR3 sequence reads: CASSSPDRVAEAFL. The CDR3, as DNA: TGTGCCAGCAGCTCTCCGGACAGGGTGGCTGAAGCTTTCCTT.

This clone was counted only a few times. The sample carries other DNA sequences with the same CDR3. The chain carries TRBV6-5 and TRBJ1-1; D gene uncertain. Trimming removed 0 bases at V and 2 bases at J, with 4 bases between. This CDR3 comprises 13 residues. Germline loops: CDR1 MNHEY, CDR2 SVGAGI. The CDR3 DNA reads TGTGCCAGCAGTTACTCGAGAAACACTGAAGCTTTCTTT. It specifies CASSYSRNTEAFF.

This sequence joins TRBV4-2 and TRBJ1-5; 8 nucleotides line up with TRBD1. CDR3 length: 15 amino acids. Germline V gene data show CDR1 as LGHNA and CDR2 as YNFKEQ. The V segment lost 0 bases and the J segment 7 bases; nucleotides outside the gene matches: 5. DNA for the CDR3: TGTGCCAGCAGCCAAGAGAGGACAGGGACACAGCCCCAGCATTTT. This encodes CASSQERTGTQPQHF.

The V call is TRBV4-2, the J call TRBJ2-6; D gene unclear. In germline, CDR1 is LGHNA, CDR2 YNFKEQ. The CDR3 is 15 residues long. Trimming removed 4 bases from V and 3 bases from J, with 10 bases in between. CDR3 loop: CASSPSHGGANVLTF. CDR3 bases: TGTGCCAGCAGCCCCTCGCACGGTGGGGCCAACGTCCTGACTTTC.

CDR3 protein: CASSLNQGPATYGYTF. The CDR3 nucleotides read TGTGCCAGCAGCTTAAACCAGGGGCCCGCTACTTATGGCTACACCTTC. This chain joins TRBV4-2 and TRBJ1-2; D perhaps matches TRBD1 (6 bases). Germline CDR1 reads LGHNA; CDR2 reads YNFKEQ. V dropped 5 bases and J dropped 5 bases, with 21 bases sitting between them. The CDR3 has 16 amino acids.

Here the CDR3 reads CASSLSPWTAADTQYF. Written as DNA, the CDR3 is TGCGCCAGCAGCCTGAGCCCCTGGACAGCAGCAGATACGCAGTATTTT. The chain carries TRBV5-1 and TRBJ2-3; D perhaps matches TRBD1 (6 bases). Trimming took off 4 bases at V and 4 bases at J, with 19 bases between the two ends. CDR3 length equals 16 residues. Germline V gene lookup returns CDR1 SGHRS and CDR2 YFSETQ.

The V and J genes are TRBV18 and TRBJ1-2, with 7 bases matching TRBD1. This CDR3 comprises 13 residues. Looked up from germline, CDR1 is KGHSH and CDR2 is LQKENI. Trimming removed 3 bases from V and 7 bases from J; junction bases left unmatched: 5. CDR3: CASSPDREAGYTF. CDR3 DNA sequence: TGTGCCAGCTCACCCGACAGGGAGGCTGGCTACACCTTC.

V gene TRBV6-5 combines with J gene TRBJ1-2; no reliable D call. The CDR3 runs 14 residues. In germline, CDR1 is MNHEY, CDR2 SVGAGI. Between the trimmed V and J ends, which lost 4 bases and 4 bases, there was a span of 13 bases. CDR3 in amino acids: CASSSTSVIYGYTF. The CDR3 bases are TGTGCCAGCAGTTCGACCAGCGTCATCTATGGCTACACCTTC.

This chain joins TRBV6-6 and TRBJ1-1; TRBD1 might be the D (6 bases). Looked up from germline, CDR1 is MNHNY and CDR2 is SVGAGI (reference sequence). Trimming took off 5 bases at V and 1 base at J, with 8 bases between the two ends. The CDR3 spans 13 residues. In DNA form, the CDR3 reads TGTGCCAGCAGTCAGGACAGGAACACTGAAGCTTTCTTT. Encoded protein: CASSQDRNTEAFF.